One sample yielded the 27 T cell receptor beta chains listed below, sequenced in a study of cytomegalovirus exposure and HLA in healthy donors. Sequenced by immunoSEQ multiplex PCR; TCRdb stores in-frame clones only, minus some. The table includes roughly 250,000 clones, around nine tenths detected once. Sequencing input: PBMCs. The receptors here all came from a man aged 18 to 29 in good health and CMV-seronegative.

The chain combines TRBV5-1 with TRBJ1-6; D gene unclear. Germline loops: CDR1 SGHRS, CDR2 YFSETQ. V lost 0 bases, J lost 16 bases, and 14 bases lay in between. The CDR3 contains 13 residues. CDR3 sequence: CASSLAKMSTLHF. The CDR3 DNA is TGCGCCAGCAGCTTGGCCAAGATGTCAACACTCCACTTT.

The chain couples TRBV6-6 to TRBJ1-1; D is ambiguous. V was cut by 5 bases and J by 3 bases, with 13 bases left in between. This CDR3 has 14 residues. CDR1 is MNHNY, CDR2 SVGAGI, per germline (reference sequence). This CDR3 reads CASSPGLVYTEAFF. The CDR3 DNA is TGTGCCAGCAGTCCCGGTTTGGTGTACACTGAAGCTTTCTTT.

This clone appeared once. The CDR3 DNA sequence: TGCGCCAGCAGCTTATGGGGGACTAGCGGGGGTGGTACGCAGTATTTT. This codes for CASSLWGTSGGGTQYF. V and J are TRBV5-1 and TRBJ2-3; 14 nucleotides match TRBD2. Germline values: CDR1 SGHRS, CDR2 YFSETQ. With 2 bases clipped from V and 8 bases from J, the junction kept 7 bases outside the gene matches. The CDR3 runs 16 residues.

The chain carries TRBV18 and TRBJ1-4, with a tentative D call TRBD1 (5 bases). The CDR3 loop spans 16 amino acids. Germline V gene sequence: CDR1 KGHSH, CDR2 LQKENI. V lost 3 bases and J 0 bases, leaving 11 bases between the germline ends. This CDR3 is CASSPGGAATNEKLFF. CDR3 DNA sequence: TGTGCCAGCTCACCTGGAGGGGCAGCAACTAATGAAAAACTGTTTTTT.

The chain links TRBV4-2 to TRBJ1-5; 9 positions match TRBD1. J lost 7 bases, V lost 4 bases, and 8 bases had no gene match. There are 15 residues in the CDR3. Germline CDR1 and CDR2: LGHNA and YNFKEQ. Written as DNA, the CDR3 is TGTGCCAGCAGCCCGGACAGGGGTAGGGGCCAGCCCCAGCATTTT. This translates into CASSPDRGRGQPQHF.

This chain uses TRBV4-1 with TRBJ2-5; D ambiguous. CDR1 is MGHRA, CDR2 YSYEKL, per germline. V shed 1 base and J shed 5 bases, with 8 bases lying between them. The CDR3 has 13 amino acids. The CDR3 here is CASSQVAMETQYF. The CDR3, as DNA: TGCGCCAGCAGCCAAGTTGCGATGGAGACCCAGTACTTC.

In nucleotides, the CDR3 is TGTGCCAGCAGCTTTTCTGAGGGCGGGTGGAATGAAAAACTGTTTTTT. Translated, it gives CASSFSEGGWNEKLFF. This chain uses TRBV5-4 with TRBJ1-4; no reliable D call. The CDR3 runs to 16 residues. Trimming pared 2 bases from V and 5 bases from J, leaving 16 bases between. Germline CDR1 and CDR2: SGHNT and YYREEE (reference sequence).

The chain employs TRBV7-9 and TRBJ2-7; TRBD1 matches at 9 bases. Unmatched junction bases numbered 5, after V lost 4 bases and J lost 1 base. This CDR3 spans 15 amino acids. Per the germline V gene, CDR1 is SEHNR and CDR2 is FQNEAQ (reference sequence). CDR3 in amino acids: CASSSPGQGSYEQYF. The CDR3 DNA follows: TGTGCCAGCAGCTCACCGGGACAGGGATCCTACGAGCAGTACTTC.

The V call is TRBV27, the J call TRBJ1-2; D may be TRBD1 (6 bases). Trimming stripped 5 bases from V and 3 bases from J, with 19 bases between. CDR1 and CDR2 from the germline V gene are MNHEY and SMNVEV (reference sequence). The length of the CDR3 is 16 residues. CDR3 coding DNA: TGTGCCAGCAGTAGTTTAGCGGGGACACCGGACTATGGCTACACCTTC. It encodes CASSSLAGTPDYGYTF.

V gene TRBV28 combines with J gene TRBJ2-7, with a tentative D call TRBD2 (5 bases). V was cut by 2 bases and J by 5 bases, with 13 bases left in between. The V gene's germline CDR1 is MDHEN and CDR2 SYDVKM. The length of the CDR3 is 14 residues. CDR3 DNA: TGTGCCAGCAGTTTACTCCTAGCTCCCCACGAGCAGTACTTC. Translation gives CASSLLLAPHEQYF.

The chain couples TRBV9 to TRBJ2-1, with D unresolved. The CDR3 is 12 amino acids. The germline V gene encodes CDR1 SGDLS and CDR2 YYNGEE. The V end was cut by 0 bases, the J end by 7 bases, with 5 bases between. CDR3 in DNA: TGTGCCAGCAGCGTAGATAGTAATGAGCAGTTCTTC. Translation gives CASSVDSNEQFF.

This clone has only a few counts. The DNA of the CDR3 is TGCAGCGCGAGGGCAGGAGGGCATGGCTACACCTTC. Residues: CSARAGGHGYTF. This rearrangement joins TRBV29-1 to TRBJ1-2; D call uncertain. V was trimmed by 7 bases and J by 6 bases, leaving 15 bases between them. Germline CDR1 and CDR2: SQVTM and ANQGSEA. This CDR3 has 12 residues.

V gene TRBV4-3 combines with J gene TRBJ2-5; D possibly corresponds to TRBD2 (7 bases). Between the trimmed V and J ends, which lost 4 bases and 3 bases, there was a span of 18 bases. The V gene's germline CDR1 is LGHNA and CDR2 YSLEER. CDR3 length: 16 residues. CDR3 sequence (DNA): TGCGCCAGCAGCCTCCGGGGAGGGACACAAAAAGAGACCCAGTACTTC. It is translated as CASSLRGGTQKETQYF.

V usage is TRBV6-5 and J usage is TRBJ1-1, with D unclear. Germline CDR1 MNHEY, CDR2 SVGAGI. The ends were cut back, 4 bases at V and 1 base at J, with 13 bases in the middle. The CDR3 runs to 15 residues. CDR3 bases: TGTGCCAGCAGTTCCCAACATACAGCGAACACTGAAGCTTTCTTT. This gives the protein CASSSQHTANTEAFF.

The chain has TRBV5-1 and TRBJ1-1; 10 nucleotides line up with TRBD1. After removal of 3 bases from V and 7 bases from J, the junction contained 12 bases not matched to a gene. There are 16 residues in the CDR3. Germline V gene data show CDR1 as SGHRS and CDR2 as YFSETQ. Written as DNA, the CDR3 is TGCGCCAGCAGCTGGGCCGAATCGACAGGGGGCTTTGAAGCTTTCTTT. The encoded protein is CASSWAESTGGFEAFF.

The chain links TRBV6-4 to TRBJ2-3; 8 bases line up with TRBD1. This CDR3 is built from 15 residues. V was clipped by 5 bases and J by 2 bases; unmatched bases: 6. The V gene's germline CDR1 is MRHNA and CDR2 SNTAGT. CDR3 amino acids: CASSPTGDSTDTQYF. In DNA form, the CDR3 reads TGTGCCAGCAGTCCGACAGGGGATTCCACAGATACGCAGTATTTT.

The count of this clone is one. The CDR3 loop reads CASSKRRSSYEQYF. The CDR3 region has the DNA TGTGCCAGCAGTAAGAGGAGGAGCTCCTACGAGCAGTACTTC. This chain connects TRBV27 to TRBJ2-7; TRBD2 is a possible D gene (5 bases). This CDR3 contains 14 residues. Germline V CDR1 and CDR2: MNHEY, SMNVEV (reference sequence). The germline V and J ends were trimmed by 5 bases and 0 bases, with 11 bases remaining between them.

The V call is TRBV7-2, the J call TRBJ1-2; D is undetermined. The germline V gene encodes CDR1 SGHTA and CDR2 FQGNSA. Trimming shortened V by 2 bases and J by 2 bases, and 12 bases separated the two germline ends. This CDR3 contains 15 residues. CDR3: CASSLMGASNYGYTF. The DNA of the CDR3 is TGTGCCAGCAGCTTAATGGGCGCCTCGAACTATGGCTACACCTTC.

The chain carries TRBV7-9 and TRBJ1-1; D may be TRBD1 (6 bases). Germline V lookup: CDR1 SEHNR, CDR2 FQNEAQ (reference sequence). Trimming removed 4 bases from V and 3 bases from J, with 12 bases in between. The CDR3 is 14 amino acids. CDR3 nucleotide sequence: TGTGCCAGCAGCTCGACCGGACAGTACACTGAAGCTTTCTTT. Translated, it gives CASSSTGQYTEAFF.

This clone has only a few counts. The CDR3 DNA reads as TGTGCCAGCAGCGCCAATACAGGGAGTCAGCCCCAGCATTTT. This encodes CASSANTGSQPQHF. The rearrangement uses TRBV7-2 and TRBJ1-5, with a possible D match to TRBD1 (6 bases). CDR3 size: 14 residues. V was trimmed by 5 bases and J by 6 bases, leaving 14 bases between them. Per germline, CDR1 SGHTA and CDR2 FQGNSA.

The chain recombines TRBV29-1 with TRBJ2-3, with 13 nucleotides matching TRBD2. The junction had 6 bases not matched to a gene; V was cut back by 6 bases and J by 0 bases. The CDR3 spans 16 residues. Per the germline V gene, CDR1 is SQVTM and CDR2 is ANQGSEA. CDR3 coding DNA: TGCAGCGTCGGGACTAGCGGGGTCGGTAGCACAGATACGCAGTATTTT. Its protein is CSVGTSGVGSTDTQYF.

V and J are TRBV28 and TRBJ2-5, with D perhaps TRBD1 (7 bases). Trimming shortened V by 3 bases and J by 5 bases, and 13 bases separated the two germline ends. The CDR3 is 14 residues long. Germline V gives CDR1 MDHEN, CDR2 SYDVKM. The CDR3 protein is CASSLEGALETQYF. In DNA, the CDR3 is TGTGCCAGCAGTTTGGAGGGGGCTCTTGAGACCCAGTACTTC.

The rearrangement uses TRBV27 and TRBJ1-2, with TRBD1 identical over 8 bases. The V segment lost 6 bases and the J segment 2 bases; nucleotides outside the gene matches: 2. CDR3 length equals 13 residues. Germline V CDR1 and CDR2: MNHEY, SMNVEV (reference sequence). The CDR3 DNA is TGTGCCAGCAGACACAGGGGGAACTATGGCTACACCTTC. It is translated as CASRHRGNYGYTF.

This clone occurred a few times. The gene calls are TRBV10-1 and TRBJ2-7, with D perhaps matching TRBD1 (5 bases). The V end lost 0 bases, the J end lost 9 bases, and 12 bases lay between the germline ends. Germline CDR1 is WNHNN and CDR2 is SYGVQD (reference sequence). This CDR3 comprises 13 residues. CDR3 DNA: TGCGCCAGCAGTGAGTCGGGCCTAGGGGTGCAGTACTTC. Translation: CASSESGLGVQYF.

J is TRBJ2-7 and V is TRBV7-6, with TRBD2 identical over 7 bases. With 1 base clipped from V and 6 bases from J, the junction kept 3 bases outside the gene matches. Germline V gives CDR1 SGHVS, CDR2 FNYEAQ. The CDR3 contains 13 residues. The CDR3 here is CASSLGGRGEQYF. CDR3 in DNA: TGTGCCAGCAGCTTAGGGGGGAGGGGCGAGCAGTACTTC.

The chain recombines TRBV7-7 with TRBJ2-3, with D perhaps TRBD1 (5 bases). From germline, CDR1 is SSHAT and CDR2 FNYEAQ (reference sequence). The CDR3 length is 16 residues. V lost 6 bases and J 0 bases, leaving 16 bases between the germline ends. The CDR3 sequence is CASSPRAVFSTDTQYF. The CDR3 DNA sequence: TGTGCCAGCAGTCCCAGGGCGGTATTTAGCACAGATACGCAGTATTTT.

This sequence joins TRBV7-2 and TRBJ1-1, with a tentative D call TRBD1 (5 bases). V was shortened by 5 bases and J by 1 base, with 14 bases between the two germline ends. Germline assignment: CDR1 SGHTA and CDR2 FQGNSA. The CDR3 spans 15 residues. The CDR3 DNA is TGTGCCAGCAGCCCCTCCGGACAACCGAACACTGAAGCTTTCTTT. Amino acids: CASSPSGQPNTEAFF.